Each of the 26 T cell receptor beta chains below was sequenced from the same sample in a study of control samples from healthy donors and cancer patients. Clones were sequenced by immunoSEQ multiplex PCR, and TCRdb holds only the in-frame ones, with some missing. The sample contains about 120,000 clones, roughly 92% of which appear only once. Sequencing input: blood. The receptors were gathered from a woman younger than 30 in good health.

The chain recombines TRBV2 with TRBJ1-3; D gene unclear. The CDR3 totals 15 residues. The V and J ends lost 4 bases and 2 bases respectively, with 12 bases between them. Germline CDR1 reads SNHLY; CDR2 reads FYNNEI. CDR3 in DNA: TGTGCCAGCAGTGTACGACCGAGGACTGGAAACACCATATATTTT. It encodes CASSVRPRTGNTIYF.

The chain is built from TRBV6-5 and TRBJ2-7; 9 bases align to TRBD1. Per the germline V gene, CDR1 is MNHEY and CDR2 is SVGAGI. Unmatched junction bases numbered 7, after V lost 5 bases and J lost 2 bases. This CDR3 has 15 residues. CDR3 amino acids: CASSPDRGVPYEQYF. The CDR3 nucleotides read TGTGCCAGCAGTCCGGACAGGGGCGTACCCTACGAGCAGTACTTC.

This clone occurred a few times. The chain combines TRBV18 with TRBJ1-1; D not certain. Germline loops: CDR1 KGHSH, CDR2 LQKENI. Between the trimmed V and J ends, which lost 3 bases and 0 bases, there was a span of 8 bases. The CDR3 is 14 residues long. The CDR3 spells CASSPSNVNTEAFF. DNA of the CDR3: TGTGCCAGCTCACCCTCCAACGTGAACACTGAAGCTTTCTTT. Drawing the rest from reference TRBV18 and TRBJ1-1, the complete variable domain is NAGVMQNPRHLVRRRGQEARLRCSPMKGHSHVYWYRQLPEEGLKFMVYLQKENIIDESGMPKERFSAEFPKEGPSILRIQQVVRGDSAAYFCASSPSNVNTEAFFGQGTRLTVV.

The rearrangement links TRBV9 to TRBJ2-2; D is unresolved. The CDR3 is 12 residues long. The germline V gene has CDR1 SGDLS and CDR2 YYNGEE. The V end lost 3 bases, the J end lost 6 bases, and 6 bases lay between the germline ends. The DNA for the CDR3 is TGTGCCAGCAGCGCCCGGGCCGGGGAGCTGTTTTTT. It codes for CASSARAGELFF. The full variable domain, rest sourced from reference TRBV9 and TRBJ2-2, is DSGVTQTPKHLITATGQRVTLRCSPRSGDLSVYWYQQSLDQGLQFLIQYYNGEERAKGNILERFSAQQFPDLHSELNLSSLELGDSALYFCASSARAGELFFGEGSRLTVL.

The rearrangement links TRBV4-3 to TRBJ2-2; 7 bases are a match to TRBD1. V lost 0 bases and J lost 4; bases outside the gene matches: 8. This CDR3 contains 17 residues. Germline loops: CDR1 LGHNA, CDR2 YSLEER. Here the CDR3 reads CASSQELFRGFTGELFF. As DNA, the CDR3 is TGCGCCAGCAGCCAAGAGCTTTTCAGGGGGTTCACCGGGGAGCTGTTTTTT.

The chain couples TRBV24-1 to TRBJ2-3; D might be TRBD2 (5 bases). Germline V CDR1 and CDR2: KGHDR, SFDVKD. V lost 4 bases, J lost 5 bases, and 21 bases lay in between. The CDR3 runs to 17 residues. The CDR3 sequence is CATSDPGLPGKGDTQYF. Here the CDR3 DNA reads TGTGCCACCAGTGACCCCGGACTTCCCGGGAAAGGAGATACGCAGTATTTT.

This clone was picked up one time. DNA of the CDR3: TGCGCCAGCAGCCAAGTGCGGGCGGGGATGCGGGCCGGGGAGCTGTTTTTT. Amino acids: CASSQVRAGMRAGELFF. The chain couples TRBV4-1 to TRBJ2-2; D perhaps matches TRBD2 (6 bases). With 1 base removed from V and 6 bases from J, the gap between germline ends came to 18 bases. Germline CDR1 is MGHRA and CDR2 is YSYEKL. The CDR3 is 17 amino acids.

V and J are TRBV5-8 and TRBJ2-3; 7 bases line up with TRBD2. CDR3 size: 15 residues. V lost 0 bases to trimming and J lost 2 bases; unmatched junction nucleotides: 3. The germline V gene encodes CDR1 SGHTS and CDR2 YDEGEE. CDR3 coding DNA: TGTGCCAGCAGCTTGGGCGGGGGTAACACAGATACGCAGTATTTT. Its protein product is CASSLGGGNTDTQYF.

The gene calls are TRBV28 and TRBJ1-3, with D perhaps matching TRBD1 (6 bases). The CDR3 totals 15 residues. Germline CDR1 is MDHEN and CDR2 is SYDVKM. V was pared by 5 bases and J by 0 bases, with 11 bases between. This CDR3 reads CASSLDRPSGNTIYF. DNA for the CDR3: TGTGCCAGCAGTCTTGACAGGCCCTCTGGAAACACCATATATTTT.

The DNA for the CDR3 is TGTGCCATCAGTGACTCGGGACTAGCGGGGTCCGGGGAGCTGTTTTTT. This gives the protein CAISDSGLAGSGELFF. The chain recombines TRBV10-3 with TRBJ2-2; 13 nucleotides line up with TRBD2. The CDR3 loop spans 16 amino acids. V gave up 3 bases and J gave up 6 bases; unmatched junction bases: 4. Germline assignment: CDR1 ENHRY and CDR2 SYGVKD.

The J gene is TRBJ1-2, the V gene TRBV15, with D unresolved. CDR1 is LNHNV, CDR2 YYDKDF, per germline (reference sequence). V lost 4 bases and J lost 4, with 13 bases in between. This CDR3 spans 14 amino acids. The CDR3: CATSTPEGVYGYTF. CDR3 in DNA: TGTGCCACCAGCACCCCGGAGGGAGTCTATGGCTACACCTTC.

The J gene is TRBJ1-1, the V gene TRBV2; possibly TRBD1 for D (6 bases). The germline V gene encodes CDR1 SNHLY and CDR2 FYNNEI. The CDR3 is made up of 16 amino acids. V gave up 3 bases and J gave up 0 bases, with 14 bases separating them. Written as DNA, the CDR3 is TGTGCCAGCAGTGACCCTCGGACAGATATGAACACTGAAGCTTTCTTT. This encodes CASSDPRTDMNTEAFF.

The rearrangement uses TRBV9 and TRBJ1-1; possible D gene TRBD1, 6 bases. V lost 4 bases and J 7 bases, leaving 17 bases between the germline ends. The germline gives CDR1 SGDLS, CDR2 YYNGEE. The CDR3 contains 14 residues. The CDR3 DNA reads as TGTGCCAGCAGCCGAGCGCAGGGGTTGAGTGAAGCTTTCTTT. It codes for CASSRAQGLSEAFF.

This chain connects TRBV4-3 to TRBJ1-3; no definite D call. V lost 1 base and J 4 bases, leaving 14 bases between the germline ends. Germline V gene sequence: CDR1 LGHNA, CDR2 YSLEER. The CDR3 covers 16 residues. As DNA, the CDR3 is TGCGCCAGCAGCCAAGTCGAAGGTTCAGAGGGAAACACCATATATTTT. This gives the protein CASSQVEGSEGNTIYF.

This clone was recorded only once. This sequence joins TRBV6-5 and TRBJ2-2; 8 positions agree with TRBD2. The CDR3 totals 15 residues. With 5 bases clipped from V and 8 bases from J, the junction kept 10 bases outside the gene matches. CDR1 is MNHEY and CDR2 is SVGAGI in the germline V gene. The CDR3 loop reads CASSPLAEVYGELFF. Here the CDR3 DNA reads TGTGCCAGCAGTCCACTAGCGGAAGTTTATGGGGAGCTGTTTTTT.

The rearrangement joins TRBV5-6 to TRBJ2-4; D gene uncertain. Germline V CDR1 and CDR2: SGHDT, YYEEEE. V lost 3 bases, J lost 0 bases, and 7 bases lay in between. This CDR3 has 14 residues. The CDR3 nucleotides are TGTGCCAGCAGCTCCCGACAAGCCAAAAACATTCAGTACTTC. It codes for CASSSRQAKNIQYF.

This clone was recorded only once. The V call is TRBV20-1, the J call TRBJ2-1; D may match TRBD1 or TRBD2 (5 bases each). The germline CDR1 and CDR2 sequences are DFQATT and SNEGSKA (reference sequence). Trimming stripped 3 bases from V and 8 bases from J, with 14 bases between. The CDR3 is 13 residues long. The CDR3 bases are TGCAGTGCTAGTAAACAACTAGGGGATGAGCAGTTCTTC. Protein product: CSASKQLGDEQFF.

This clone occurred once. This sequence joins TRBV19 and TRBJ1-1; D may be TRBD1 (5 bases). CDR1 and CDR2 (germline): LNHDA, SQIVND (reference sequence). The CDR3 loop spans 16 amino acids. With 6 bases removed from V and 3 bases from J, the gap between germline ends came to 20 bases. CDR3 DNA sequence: TGTGCCAGTAGCTTCTACGTCGGGGCGCGGGACACTGAAGCTTTCTTT. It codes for CASSFYVGARDTEAFF.

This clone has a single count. The CDR3 nucleotides are TGTGCCAGCATCCTTCCCAGGGGCCAAGGGAACACTGAAGCTTTCTTT. It yields the protein CASILPRGQGNTEAFF. The chain joins TRBV28 to TRBJ1-1; D possibly corresponds to TRBD1 (6 bases). The V gene's germline CDR1 is MDHEN and CDR2 SYDVKM. The CDR3 consists of 16 residues. The V end lost 7 bases, the J end lost 1 base, and 19 bases lay between the germline ends.

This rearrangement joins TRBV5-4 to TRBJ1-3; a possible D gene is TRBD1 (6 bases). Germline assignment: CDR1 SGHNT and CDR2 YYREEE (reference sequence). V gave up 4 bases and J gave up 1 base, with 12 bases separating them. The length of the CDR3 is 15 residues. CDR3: CASSAGQRSGNTIYF. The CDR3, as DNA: TGTGCCAGCAGCGCCGGACAGCGTTCTGGAAACACCATATATTTT.

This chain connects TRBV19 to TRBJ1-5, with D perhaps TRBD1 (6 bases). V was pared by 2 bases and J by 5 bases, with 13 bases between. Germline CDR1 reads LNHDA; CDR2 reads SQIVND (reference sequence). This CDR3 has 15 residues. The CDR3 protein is CASSIRQGRDQPQHF. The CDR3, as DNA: TGTGCCAGTAGTATAAGGCAGGGGCGGGATCAGCCCCAGCATTTT.

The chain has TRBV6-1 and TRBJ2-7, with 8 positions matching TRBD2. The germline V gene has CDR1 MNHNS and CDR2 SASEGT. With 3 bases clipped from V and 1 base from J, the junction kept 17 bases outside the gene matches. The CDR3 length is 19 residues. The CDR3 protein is CASSDRLGSLSGASYEQYF. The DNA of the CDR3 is TGTGCCAGCAGTGATCGGCTGGGCTCCCTTAGCGGGGCTTCCTACGAGCAGTACTTC.

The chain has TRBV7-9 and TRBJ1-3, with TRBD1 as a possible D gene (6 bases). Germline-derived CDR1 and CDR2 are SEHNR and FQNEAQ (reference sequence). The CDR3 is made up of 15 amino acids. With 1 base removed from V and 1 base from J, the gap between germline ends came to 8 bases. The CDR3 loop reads CASSLGGQSGNTIYF. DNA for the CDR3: TGTGCCAGCAGCTTAGGGGGACAATCTGGAAACACCATATATTTT.

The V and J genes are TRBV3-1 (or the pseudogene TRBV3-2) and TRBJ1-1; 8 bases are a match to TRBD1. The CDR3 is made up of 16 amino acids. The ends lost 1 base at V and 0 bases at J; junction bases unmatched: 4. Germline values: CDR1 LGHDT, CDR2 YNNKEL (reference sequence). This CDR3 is CASSQGGTGLNTEAFF. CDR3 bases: TGTGCCAGCAGCCAAGGGGGGACAGGTTTGAACACTGAAGCTTTCTTT.

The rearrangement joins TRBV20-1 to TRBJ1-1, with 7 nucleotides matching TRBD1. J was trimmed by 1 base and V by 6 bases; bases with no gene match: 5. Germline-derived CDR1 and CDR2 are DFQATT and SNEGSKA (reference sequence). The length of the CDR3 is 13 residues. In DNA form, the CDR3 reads TGCAGTGCAAGTCGGACAGGGAACACTGAAGCTTTCTTT. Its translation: CSASRTGNTEAFF.

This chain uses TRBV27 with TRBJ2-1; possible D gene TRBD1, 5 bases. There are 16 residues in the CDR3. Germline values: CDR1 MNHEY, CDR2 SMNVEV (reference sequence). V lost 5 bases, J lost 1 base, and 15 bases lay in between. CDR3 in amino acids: CASSPHAQGSYNEQFF. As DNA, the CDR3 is TGTGCCAGCAGTCCGCACGCCCAGGGTTCCTACAATGAGCAGTTCTTC.